This TCR beta chain appears in the sequencing data of a study of OX40 agonist ivuxolimab in advanced cancers. Study summary: Patients received ivuxolimab, an intravenous treatment, every 2 weeks at 0.01 to 10 mg/kg. Treatment received earlier with anti-PD-1, anti-PD-L1 or anti-CTLA-4 agents was allowed, and 40% had some. The study, taken as a whole, reports: Nonresponders included some who also had low normalized T-cell clonal expansion.

Concerning this clone: Antigen specificity is unknown.

Germline CDR1 SGHVS, CDR2 FNYEAQ. CDR3 length: 15 amino acids. V trimming: 1 base; J trimming: 4 bases; junction bases outside the gene matches: 4. TCRdb keeps only in-frame clones here, not all; method: immunoSEQ multiplex PCR. This sample has 20,000 to 25,000 clones, with 70% to 90% found just once. The TCR originated in an adult with an advanced solid tumor such as melanoma, head and neck, liver or kidney cancer. This chain uses TRBV7-6 with TRBJ1-3; 7 nucleotides align to TRBD1. The starting material was CD4+ or CD8+ T cells sorted from blood, obtained in a trial of the OX40 agonist ivuxolimab. CDR3 sequence (DNA): TGTGCCAGCAGCTTAGTTATGGGACAGGGAAACACCATATATTTT. Protein: CASSLVMGQGNTIYF. Full variable domain (remainder filled in from reference TRBV7-6 and TRBJ1-3): GAGVSQSPRYKVTKRGQDVALRCDPISGHVSLYWYRQALGQGPEFLTYFNYEAQQDKSGLPNDRFSAERPEGSISTLTIQRTEQRDSAMYRCASSLVMGQGNTIYFGEGSWLTVV.